Each of the 16 T cell receptor beta chains below was sequenced from the same sample in a study of human T cells and chemical hapten exposure. Time point denoted: pre-sensitization, week 0. Indicated treatment: therapeutic diphenylcyclopropenone sensitization with weekly scalp DPC. In TCRdb, the RACE reads were re-called with MiXCR into one record per CDR3 protein. The sample includes about 98,000 distinct CDR3 sequences, roughly a tenth of them seen just once. The sample here was whole blood, taken in connection with sensitization to the hapten diphenylcyclopropenone (DPC). The source of these receptors is a woman aged 60-75 years with alopecia areata. Some clones in this sample may be carry-over from other donors' samples.

The J gene is TRBJ1-4, the V gene TRBV5-5; a possible D gene is TRBD1 (5 bases). V lost 1 base and J lost 10, with 14 bases in between. The CDR3 totals 14 residues. Germline values: CDR1 SGHKS, CDR2 YYEKEE (reference sequence). This chain's CDR3 is CASSLTPAGGKLFF. The DNA of the CDR3 is TGTGCCAGCAGCTTGACACCCGCCGGGGGAAAACTGTTTTTT.

The chain links TRBV7-6 to TRBJ2-1; 12 nucleotides match TRBD1. Per the germline V gene, CDR1 is SGHVS and CDR2 is FNYEAQ. V lost 5 bases and J lost 7; bases outside the gene matches: 3. CDR3 length equals 14 residues. Here the CDR3 reads CASSTGQGANEQFF. The CDR3 DNA reads as TGTGCCAGCAGCACGGGACAGGGGGCGAATGAGCAGTTCTTC.

This clonotype was counted ten times or more. The CDR3 reads CASSYLRDTGYYGYTF. The CDR3 DNA reads TGTGCCAGCAGTTACCTTAGGGACACCGGCTACTATGGCTACACCTTC. V usage is TRBV6-2 or TRBV6-3 and J usage is TRBJ1-2; D is possibly TRBD1 (6 bases). The germline gives CDR1 MNHEY, CDR2 SVGEGT. This CDR3 spans 16 amino acids. The V end lost 2 bases, the J end lost 3 bases, and 16 bases lay between the germline ends.

This clonotype has just a few counts. The rearrangement links TRBV3-1 to TRBJ1-2; the match to TRBD1 covers 12 bases. J gave up 7 bases and V 4 bases, and 7 bases lay outside the gene matches. Per the germline V gene, CDR1 is LGHDT and CDR2 is YNNKEL (reference sequence). The CDR3 totals 15 residues. The CDR3 reads CASSREGQGARGYTF. CDR3 DNA: TGTGCCAGCAGCCGAGAGGGACAGGGGGCTCGTGGCTACACCTTC.

This clonotype was observed a handful of times. The chain uses TRBV11-2 and TRBJ2-7, with D hard to call. V was clipped by 4 bases and J by 4 bases, with 11 bases between them. The length of the CDR3 is 13 residues. Germline V gene sequence: CDR1 SGHAT, CDR2 FQNNGV. In DNA, the CDR3 is TGTGCCAGCAGCTCAGAACGGTGGTACGAGCAGTACTTC. Translating gives CASSSERWYEQYF.

This clonotype was observed a handful of times. This chain joins TRBV12-3 or TRBV12-4 and TRBJ1-3; D is perhaps TRBD1 (5 bases). This CDR3 spans 14 amino acids. V shed 6 bases and J shed 4 bases, with 13 bases lying between them. Here the CDR3 reads CASSRGAGGNTIYF. CDR3 sequence (DNA): TGTGCCAGCAGCCGAGGGGCGGGCGGAAACACCATATATTTT.

This clonotype was detected only a few times. The chain combines TRBV11-2 with TRBJ2-7; 7 nucleotides agree with TRBD1. This CDR3 comprises 16 residues. Germline V gene lookup returns CDR1 SGHAT and CDR2 FQNNGV. V lost 5 bases, J lost 5 bases, and 15 bases stayed unmatched. The CDR3 region has the DNA TGTGCCAGCAGCACCCGGACAGGCCCTTCGAGGAACGAGCAGTACTTC. This translates into CASSTRTGPSRNEQYF. The whole variable domain, remainder taken from reference TRBV11-2 and TRBJ2-7, is EAGVAQSPRYKIIEKRQSVAFWCNPISGHATLYWYQQILGQGPKLLIQFQNNGVVDDSQLPKDRFSAERLKGVDSTLKIQPAKLEDSAVYLCASSTRTGPSRNEQYFGPGTRLTVT.

The table lists this clonotype with many counts. The genes are TRBV15 and TRBJ1-1; D possibly corresponds to TRBD1 (5 bases). The germline CDR1 and CDR2 sequences are LNHNV and YYDKDF (reference sequence). This CDR3 has 16 amino acids. V lost 0 bases, J lost 4 bases, and 15 bases lay in between. In DNA, the CDR3 is TGTGCCACCAGCAGAGATATAGGGGTGAAGGGCACTGAAGCTTTCTTT. Its translation: CATSRDIGVKGTEAFF.

V usage is TRBV20-1 and J usage is TRBJ1-4, with D possibly being TRBD1 (6 bases). V was clipped by 6 bases and J by 6 bases, with 14 bases between them. The CDR3 is 13 residues long. Germline V lookup: CDR1 DFQATT, CDR2 SNEGSKA (reference sequence). The CDR3 coding sequence is TGCAGTGCCCAGGGAGGGGGGGATGAAAAACTGTTTTTT. Protein: CSAQGGGDEKLFF.

This sequence joins TRBV12-3 or TRBV12-4 and TRBJ2-1, with TRBD1 identical over 10 bases. Losses at the gene ends were 5 bases for V and 3 bases for J; bases not matched to a gene: 4. The CDR3 loop spans 15 amino acids. For the CDR3, the DNA is TGTGCCAGCAGTCAGACAGGGGGCGTCTACAATGAGCAGTTCTTC. This sequence encodes CASSQTGGVYNEQFF.

The table lists this clonotype with many counts. This chain uses TRBV6-2 or TRBV6-3 with TRBJ2-1, with 8 bases identical to TRBD1. V was pared by 4 bases and J by 0 bases, with 2 bases of the junction left unmatched. The germline V gene encodes CDR1 MNHEY and CDR2 SVGEGT. CDR3 size: 15 residues. The CDR3 loop is CASSSTGASYNEQFF. The CDR3 bases are TGTGCCAGCAGTTCGACAGGGGCCTCCTACAATGAGCAGTTCTTC.

This clonotype was counted ten times or more. The gene calls are TRBV20-1 and TRBJ1-1; D gene uncertain. The V and J ends lost 4 bases and 6 bases respectively, with 12 bases between them. The CDR3 has 12 amino acids. The germline V gene encodes CDR1 DFQATT and CDR2 SNEGSKA (reference sequence). The CDR3 spells CSAKRVSAEAFF. The CDR3 DNA reads TGCAGTGCTAAGAGGGTAAGCGCTGAAGCTTTCTTT.

The chain carries TRBV18 and TRBJ2-3, with 11 bases that match TRBD1. Germline CDR1 reads KGHSH; CDR2 reads LQKENI. The CDR3 spans 17 residues. V gave up 3 bases and J gave up 6 bases; unmatched junction bases: 11. This CDR3 reads CASSPRGTGGVVDTQYF. In DNA, the CDR3 is TGTGCCAGCTCACCGAGAGGGACAGGGGGAGTAGTTGATACGCAGTATTTT.

Ten or more counts support this clonotype. V and J are TRBV4-1 and TRBJ2-1; 12 positions agree with TRBD2. The germline V gene encodes CDR1 MGHRA and CDR2 YSYEKL. The length of the CDR3 is 17 residues. Germline trimming cut 0 bases from V and 8 bases from J; bases unmatched to any gene: 8. CDR3 coding DNA: TGCGCCAGCAGCCAAGAACCTAGCGGGGGGGCCAGCCATGAGCAGTTCTTC. This translates into CASSQEPSGGASHEQFF.

As regards this clonotype: A read error is possible here, since a much larger clone lies one base away. CDR3 sequence: CASSQALGLMNTKAFF. The CDR3 nucleotides read TGCGCCAGCAGCCAAGCCCTGGGACTGATGAACACTAAAGCTTTCTTT. The V gene is TRBV4-1, the J gene TRBJ1-1, with D possibly TRBD1 on 5 matching bases. The CDR3 is 16 amino acids. Germline-derived CDR1 and CDR2 are MGHRA and YSYEKL.

The V gene is TRBV11-2, the J gene TRBJ2-7; tentatively, D is TRBD1 (5 bases). V was cut by 1 base and J by 5 bases, with 9 bases left in between. This CDR3 is 13 amino acids long. Germline V lookup: CDR1 SGHAT, CDR2 FQNNGV. CDR3 in amino acids: CASSLGQPDEQYF. The DNA of the CDR3 is TGTGCCAGCAGCTTAGGACAGCCTGACGAGCAGTACTTC.